The rows below give T cell receptor beta chains drawn from one sample of a study of control samples from healthy donors and cancer patients. Some clones are missing from TCRdb's copy, which holds only in-frame ones; the method was immunoSEQ multiplex PCR. The sample holds 160,000 or so clones, roughly 94% seen once. Input material: PBMCs. These receptors came from a man aged 55 to 70 with colorectal cancer. Both conserved end residues are part of each CDR3. The D gene is left open where the match is weak. Expanded clones get a size class; other rows say once, few or many, or leave the size out.

>.|TRBV9|TRBJ1-1|TRBD1
TGTGCCAGCAGCGGACAGGGTATGTGGGACACTGAAGCTTTCTTT
CASSGQGMWDTEAFF
>.|TRBV28|TRBJ1-4|TRBD1
TGTGCCAGCAGTTCCACAGGGGGCGCAGGTGAAAAACTGTTTTTT
CASSSTGGAGEKLFF
>.|TRBV2|TRBJ1-2|.
TGTGCCAGCAGAGGGCAGGAGTCCTATGGCTACACCTTC
CASRGQESYGYTF
>.|TRBV19|TRBJ2-3|.
TGTGCCAGTAGGCCTACTAGACAATCCACAGATACGCAGTATTTT
CASRPTRQSTDTQYF
>.|TRBV6-1|TRBJ1-5|.
TGTGCCAGCAGTGAAAATGGGGGGGAGGGGTCGAATAGCAATCAGCCCCAGCATTTT
CASSENGGEGSNSNQPQHF
>.|TRBV14|TRBJ2-2|.
TGTGCCAGCAGCCAAGTTTTTCGCGGGGAGCTGTTTTTT
CASSQVFRGELFF
>.|TRBV24-1|TRBJ2-7|.
TGTGCCACCAGTGACGGTTACGAGCAGTACTTC
CATSDGYEQYF
>.|TRBV30|TRBJ2-5|TRBD1
TGTGCCTGGAGACAGGGGTATGAGACCCAGTACTTC
CAWRQGYETQYF
>.|TRBV30|TRBJ1-2|TRBD1
TGTGCCTGGAGGGGAGGGGGCGGTGGCTACACCTTC
CAWRGGGGGYTF
>.|TRBV24-1|TRBJ2-1|TRBD1
TGTGCCACCAGTGATTCCTCGGACAGGGCAAACAATGAGCAGTTCTTC
CATSDSSDRANNEQFF
>.|TRBV5-1|TRBJ2-7|.
TGCGCCAGCAGCCCGGACCGGGACACCCGTCCTGGGGGCGAGCAGTACTTC
CASSPDRDTRPGGEQYF
>.|TRBV19|TRBJ2-7|.
TGTGCCAGTAGTATGTATCAAGGGGTCGACGAGCAGTACTTC
CASSMYQGVDEQYF
>.|TRBV28|TRBJ2-3|TRBD1
TGTGCCAGCAGTAGACTCAGGGGGCGCGCCTCCACAGATACGCAGTATTTT
CASSRLRGRASTDTQYF
>once|TRBV7-9|TRBJ2-2|TRBD1
TGTGCCAGCAGCCGCGGACAGGGAGGGGAGCTGTTTTTT
CASSRGQGGELFF
>.|TRBV5-4|TRBJ1-1|.
TGTGCCAGCAGCTCCCCTAACACTGAAGCTTTCTTT
CASSSPNTEAFF
>.|TRBV9|TRBJ2-5|TRBD2
TGTGCCAGCAGCCCCTGGGGGGGACCCCAAGAGACCCAGTACTTC
CASSPWGGPQETQYF
>.|TRBV7-9|TRBJ1-1|.
TGTGCCAGCAGTACCGAGGGGCTGGGAGCTTTCTTT
CASSTEGLGAFF
>.|TRBV11-2|TRBJ1-1|.
TGTGCCAGCAGCGCACAGGGCGCTGTCACTGAAGCTTTCTTT
CASSAQGAVTEAFF